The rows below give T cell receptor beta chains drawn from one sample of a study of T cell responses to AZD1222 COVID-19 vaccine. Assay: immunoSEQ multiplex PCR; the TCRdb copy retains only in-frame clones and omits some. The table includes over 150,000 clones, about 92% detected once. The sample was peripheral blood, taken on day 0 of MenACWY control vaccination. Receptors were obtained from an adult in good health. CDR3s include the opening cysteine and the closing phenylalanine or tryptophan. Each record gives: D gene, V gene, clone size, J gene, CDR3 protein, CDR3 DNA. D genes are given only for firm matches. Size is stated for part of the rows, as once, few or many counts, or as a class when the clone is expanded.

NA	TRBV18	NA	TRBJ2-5	CASSPPLRIWETQYF	TGTGCCAGCTCACCACCCTTACGGATATGGGAGACCCAGTACTTC
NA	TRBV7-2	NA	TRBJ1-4	CASSWGWGNEKLFF	TGTGCCAGCAGCTGGGGATGGGGGAATGAAAAACTGTTTTTT
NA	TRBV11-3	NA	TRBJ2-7	CASSLGRPSSYEQYF	TGTGCCAGCAGCTTAGGCAGGCCTTCCTCCTACGAGCAGTACTTC
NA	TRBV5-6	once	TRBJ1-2	CASSPRRLGGYTF	TGTGCCAGCAGCCCTCGACGGCTGGGGGGCTACACCTTC
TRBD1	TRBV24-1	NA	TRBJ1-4	CATSSGQGRRNEKLFF	TGTGCCACCAGTTCGGGACAGGGGCGCCGAAATGAAAAACTGTTTTTT
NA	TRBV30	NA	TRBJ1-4	CAWTPSTNEKLFF	TGTGCCTGGACTCCCAGTACTAATGAAAAACTGTTTTTT
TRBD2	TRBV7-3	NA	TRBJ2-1	CASSLRVAGGPGTGEQFF	TGTGCCAGCAGCTTAAGGGTAGCGGGAGGGCCAGGGACGGGTGAGCAGTTCTTC
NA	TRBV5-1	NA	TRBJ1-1	CASSLDAGRAEAFF	TGCGCCAGCAGCTTGGATGCAGGGAGAGCTGAAGCTTTCTTT
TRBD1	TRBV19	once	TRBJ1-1	CASSHGTGLNTEAFF	TGTGCCAGTAGCCACGGGACAGGGCTGAACACTGAAGCTTTCTTT
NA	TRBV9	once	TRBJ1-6	CASSVGDLGNSPLHF	TGTGCCAGCAGCGTAGGGGACCTAGGGAATTCACCCCTCCACTTT
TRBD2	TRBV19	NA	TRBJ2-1	CASTLAGANEQFF	TGTGCCAGTACACTAGCGGGAGCCAATGAGCAGTTCTTC
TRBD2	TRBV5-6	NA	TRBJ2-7	CASSLGTSGTYSYEQYF	TGTGCCAGCAGCCTGGGGACTAGCGGGACCTACTCCTACGAGCAGTACTTC
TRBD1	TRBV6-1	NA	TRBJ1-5	CASSEQGARRSNQPQHF	TGTGCCAGCAGTGAACAGGGGGCGCGGAGAAGCAATCAGCCCCAGCATTTT
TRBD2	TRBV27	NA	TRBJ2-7	CATGASGRGEQYF	TGTGCCACCGGGGCTAGCGGGAGAGGCGAGCAGTACTTC
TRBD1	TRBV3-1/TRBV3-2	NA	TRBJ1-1	CASSQGYRGNTEAFF	TGTGCCAGCAGCCAAGGGTACAGGGGAAACACTGAAGCTTTCTTT
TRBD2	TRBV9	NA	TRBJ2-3	CASSVTAGVDTDTQYF	TGTGCCAGCAGCGTGACAGCGGGAGTCGACACAGATACGCAGTATTTT
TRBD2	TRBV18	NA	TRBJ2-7	CASSPSGGSYEQYF	TGTGCCAGCTCACCAAGCGGGGGCTCCTACGAGCAGTACTTC
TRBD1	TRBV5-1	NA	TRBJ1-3	CASSAQTGGADTIYF	TGCGCCAGCAGCGCCCAGACAGGGGGAGCAGACACCATATATTTT
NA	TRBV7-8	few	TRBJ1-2	CASSGRARDTSRDGYTF	TGTGCCAGCAGCGGACGAGCGCGGGACACCTCCCGGGATGGCTACACCTTC
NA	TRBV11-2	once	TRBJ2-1	CATSKFFHEQFF	TGTGCCACTAGCAAATTTTTCCATGAGCAGTTCTTC
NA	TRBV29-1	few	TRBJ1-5	CSVADGLLGNQPQHF	TGCAGCGTGGCGGACGGCCTATTGGGCAATCAGCCCCAGCATTTT
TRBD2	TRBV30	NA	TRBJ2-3	CAWSVRGTSFHTQYF	TGTGCCTGGAGTGTACGGGGGACTAGTTTTCATACGCAGTATTTT
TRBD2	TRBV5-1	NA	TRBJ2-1	CASSQLGLGGTSRNEQFF	TGCGCCAGCAGCCAGCTTGGATTGGGCGGGACTAGCCGCAATGAGCAGTTCTTC
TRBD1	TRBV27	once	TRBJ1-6	CASRETGKNSPLHF	TGTGCCAGCAGGGAGACAGGGAAAAATTCACCCCTCCACTTT
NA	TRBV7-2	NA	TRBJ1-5	CASREGTEGQPQHF	TGTGCCAGCAGGGAAGGAACAGAGGGGCAGCCCCAGCATTTT
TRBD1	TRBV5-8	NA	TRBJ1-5	CASSSHGTGSNQPQHF	TGTGCCAGCAGCTCACATGGGACAGGGAGCAATCAGCCCCAGCATTTT
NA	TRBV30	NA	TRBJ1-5	CAWSVGDMYQPQHF	TGTGCCTGGAGTGTGGGGGACATGTATCAGCCCCAGCATTTT
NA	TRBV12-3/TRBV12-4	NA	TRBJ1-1	CASRQGRDTEAFF	TGTGCCAGCAGACAGGGTCGGGACACTGAAGCTTTCTTT
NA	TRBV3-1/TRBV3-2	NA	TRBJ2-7	CASSHTYEQYF	TGTGCCAGCAGCCATACCTACGAGCAGTACTTC
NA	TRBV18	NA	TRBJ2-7	CASSREWDSHEQYF	TGTGCCAGCTCACGTGAGTGGGATTCGCACGAGCAGTACTTC
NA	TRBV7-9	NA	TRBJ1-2	CASSSPGNTANYGYTF	TGTGCCAGCAGCTCCCCCGGGAATACAGCTAACTATGGCTACACCTTC
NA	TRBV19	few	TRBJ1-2	CASSLTPVGQAYGYTF	TGTGCCAGTAGCCTGACCCCGGTGGGGCAGGCCTATGGCTACACCTTC
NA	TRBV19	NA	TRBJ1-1	CASSMIGPRGAEAFF	TGTGCCAGTAGTATGATCGGGCCCAGGGGAGCTGAAGCTTTCTTT
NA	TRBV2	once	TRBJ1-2	CASSGNVKGYTF	TGTGCCAGCAGCGGCAACGTGAAGGGCTACACCTTC
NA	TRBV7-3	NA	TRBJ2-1	CASSRNHNEQFF	TGTGCCAGCAGTCGGAACCACAATGAGCAGTTCTTC
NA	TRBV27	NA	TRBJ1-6	CASSLSFRSSYNSPLHF	TGTGCCAGCAGTTTATCTTTCCGGAGCTCCTATAATTCACCCCTCCACTTT
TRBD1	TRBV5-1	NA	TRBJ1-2	CASKGEGALYGYTF	TGCGCCAGCAAGGGAGAGGGGGCCCTCTATGGCTACACCTTC
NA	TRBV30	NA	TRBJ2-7	CAWRTGGANEQYF	TGTGCCTGGCGGACCGGAGGGGCCAACGAGCAGTACTTC
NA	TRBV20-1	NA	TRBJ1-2	CSASFMVGGYTF	TGCAGTGCTAGTTTTATGGTTGGTGGCTACACCTTC
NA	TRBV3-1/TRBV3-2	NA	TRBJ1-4	CASSQAPGITKLFF	TGTGCCAGCAGCCAAGCCCCAGGGATTACAAAACTGTTTTTT
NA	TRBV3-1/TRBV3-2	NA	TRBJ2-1	CASSPPFGTYNEQFF	TGTGCCAGCAGCCCCCCTTTTGGAACCTACAATGAGCAGTTCTTC
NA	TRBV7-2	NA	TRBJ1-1	CASSSPLGGYAEAFF	TGTGCCAGCAGCTCCCCTTTGGGAGGGTATGCTGAAGCTTTCTTT
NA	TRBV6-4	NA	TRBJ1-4	CASSSPASSATNEKLFF	TGTGCCAGCAGTAGCCCCGCCAGTTCTGCAACTAATGAAAAACTGTTTTTT
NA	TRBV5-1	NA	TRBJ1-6	CASSLSGPPGGSPLHF	TGCGCCAGCAGCTTGTCGGGACCGCCGGGGGGATCACCCCTCCACTTT
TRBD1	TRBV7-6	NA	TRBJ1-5	CASSLVQGSNQPQHF	TGTGCCAGCAGCTTAGTACAGGGGAGCAATCAGCCCCAGCATTTT
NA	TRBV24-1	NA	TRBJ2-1	CATSDPHTGQFF	TGTGCCACCAGTGACCCCCACACGGGGCAGTTCTTC
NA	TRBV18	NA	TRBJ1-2	CASSPDRLYGYTF	TGTGCCAGCTCTCCCGACAGGCTCTATGGCTACACCTTC
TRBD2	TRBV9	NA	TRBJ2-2	CASSLGTSGSTGELFF	TGTGCCAGCAGCCTGGGGACTAGCGGGAGTACCGGGGAGCTGTTTTTT
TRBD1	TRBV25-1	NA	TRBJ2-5	CASEGGGWYQETQYF	TGTGCCAGTGAAGGGGGCGGGTGGTACCAAGAGACCCAGTACTTC
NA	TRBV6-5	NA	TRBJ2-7	CASTPTVRADYEQYF	TGTGCCAGCACCCCCACCGTCAGAGCCGACTACGAGCAGTACTTC
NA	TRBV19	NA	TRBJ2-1	CASTPNQGGLDQFF	TGTGCCAGTACCCCCAATCAGGGGGGGCTGGATCAGTTCTTC
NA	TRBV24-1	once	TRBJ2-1	CATSVPAVNEQFF	NA
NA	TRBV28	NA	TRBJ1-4	CASSLGGLDEKLFF	TGTGCCAGCAGCCTCGGAGGGTTGGACGAAAAACTGTTTTTT
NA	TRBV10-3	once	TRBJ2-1	CAISAGNEQFF	TGTGCCATCAGTGCCGGGAATGAGCAGTTCTTC
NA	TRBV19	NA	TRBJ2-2	CATKGGRAPGELFF	TGTGCCACCAAGGGGGGCCGCGCCCCCGGGGAGCTGTTTTTT
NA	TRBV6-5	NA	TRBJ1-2	CASSRDVGAPRGYTF	TGTGCCAGCAGCCGCGACGTCGGGGCCCCGCGGGGCTACACCTTC
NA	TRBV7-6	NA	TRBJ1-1	CASTAVLNTEAFF	TGTGCCAGCACCGCGGTTCTGAACACTGAAGCTTTCTTT
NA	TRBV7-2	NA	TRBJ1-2	CASSSGASYGYTF	TGTGCCAGCAGCTCTGGGGCCAGCTATGGCTACACCTTC
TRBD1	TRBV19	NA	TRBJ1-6	CASSPWTGVPRNSPLHF	TGTGCCAGTTCTCCATGGACAGGGGTCCCGAGGAATTCACCCCTCCACTTT